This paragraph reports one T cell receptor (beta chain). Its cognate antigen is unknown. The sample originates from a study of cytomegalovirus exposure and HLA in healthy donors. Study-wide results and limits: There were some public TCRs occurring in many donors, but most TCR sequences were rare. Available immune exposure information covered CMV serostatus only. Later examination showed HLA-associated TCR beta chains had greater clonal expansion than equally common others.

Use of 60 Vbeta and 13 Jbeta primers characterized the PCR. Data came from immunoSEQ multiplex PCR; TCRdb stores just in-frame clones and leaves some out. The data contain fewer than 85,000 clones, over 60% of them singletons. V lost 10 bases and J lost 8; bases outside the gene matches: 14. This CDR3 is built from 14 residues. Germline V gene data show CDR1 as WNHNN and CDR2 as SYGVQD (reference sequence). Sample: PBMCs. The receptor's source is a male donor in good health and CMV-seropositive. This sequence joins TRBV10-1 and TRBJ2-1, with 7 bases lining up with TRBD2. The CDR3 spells CATTSQRGSHEQFF. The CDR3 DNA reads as TGCGCCACCACCTCACAGCGGGGTTCCCATGAGCAGTTCTTC.